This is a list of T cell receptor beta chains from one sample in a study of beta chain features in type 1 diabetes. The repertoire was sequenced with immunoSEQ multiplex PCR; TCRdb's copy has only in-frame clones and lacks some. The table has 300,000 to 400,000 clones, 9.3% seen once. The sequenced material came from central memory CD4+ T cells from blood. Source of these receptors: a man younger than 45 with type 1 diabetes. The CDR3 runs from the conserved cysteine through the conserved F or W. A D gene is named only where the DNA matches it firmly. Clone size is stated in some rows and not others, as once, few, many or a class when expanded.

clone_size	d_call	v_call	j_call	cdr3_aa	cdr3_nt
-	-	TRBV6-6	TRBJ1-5	CASSYRQTGSSQPQHF	TGTGCCAGCAGTTACCGCCAGACAGGTTCGAGTCAGCCCCAGCATTTT
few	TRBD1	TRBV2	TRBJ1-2	CASRTGQGANYGYTF	TGTGCCAGCAGGACCGGACAGGGCGCCAACTATGGCTACACCTTC
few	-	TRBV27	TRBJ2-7	CASSLLGGASYEQYF	TGTGCCAGCAGTTTATTGGGTGGGGCCTCCTACGAGCAGTACTTC
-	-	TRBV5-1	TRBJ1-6	CASSLAGQNNSPLHF	TGCGCCAGCAGCTTGGCCGGGCAGAATAATTCACCCCTCCACTTT
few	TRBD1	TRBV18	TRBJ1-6	CASSKDRVNSPLHF	TGTGCCAGCTCAAAGGACAGGGTAAATTCACCCCTCCACTTT
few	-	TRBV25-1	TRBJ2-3	CASRGVDTQYF	TGTGCCAGCAGGGGGGTAGATACGCAGTATTTT
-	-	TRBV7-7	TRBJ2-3	CASSLVLGSTDTQYF	TGTGCCAGCAGCTTAGTTCTGGGGAGCACAGATACGCAGTATTTT
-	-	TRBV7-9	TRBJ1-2	CASSSTGPGTF	TGTGCCAGCAGCTCGACAGGCCCCGGCACCTTC
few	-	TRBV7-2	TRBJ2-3	CASSFPPGSTDTQYF	TGTGCCAGCAGCTTTCCCCCGGGGAGCACAGATACGCAGTATTTT
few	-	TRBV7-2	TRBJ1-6	CASSPNQGTNSPLHF	TGTGCCAGCAGCCCAAACCAGGGGACGAATTCACCCCTCCACTTT
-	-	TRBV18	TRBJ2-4	CASSLGHGSENIQYF	TGTGCCAGCTCATTAGGTCACGGATCCGAAAACATTCAGTACTTC
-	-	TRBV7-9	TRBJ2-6	CASSLTYSGANVLTF	TGTGCCAGCAGCTTAACCTACTCTGGGGCCAACGTCCTGACTTTC
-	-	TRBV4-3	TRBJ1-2	CASSQDNRAFYGYTF	TGCGCCAGCAGCCAAGACAACAGGGCTTTCTATGGCTACACCTTC
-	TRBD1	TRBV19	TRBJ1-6	CASSRTGEVYSPLHF	TGTGCCAGTAGTAGGACAGGAGAAGTTTATTCACCCCTCCACTTT
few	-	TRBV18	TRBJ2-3	CASSPGQDTDTQYF	TGTGCCAGCTCCCCGGGACAAGACACAGATACGCAGTATTTT
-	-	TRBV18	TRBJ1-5	CASSRGAGDNQPQHF	TGTGCCAGCTCACGGGGGGCAGGCGACAATCAGCCCCAGCATTTT
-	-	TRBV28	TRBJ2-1	CASSLPTVYNEQFF	TGTGCCAGCAGTCTCCCCACAGTTTACAATGAGCAGTTCTTC
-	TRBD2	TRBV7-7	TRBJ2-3	CASSPTSGGTDTQYF	TGTGCCAGCAGCCCAACTAGCGGGGGCACAGATACGCAGTATTTT
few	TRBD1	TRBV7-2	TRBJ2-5	CASSFLTGQQETQYF	TGTGCCAGCAGCTTTCTAACGGGACAGCAAGAGACCCAGTACTTC
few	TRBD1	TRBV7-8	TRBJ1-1	CASSLRGQTEAFF	TGTGCCAGCAGCTTAAGGGGGCAAACTGAAGCTTTCTTT
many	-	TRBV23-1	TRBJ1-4	CATRSRGRSNEKLFF	TGCGCCACCAGAAGCCGTGGCAGGTCTAATGAAAAACTGTTTTTT
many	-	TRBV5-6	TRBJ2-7	CASSLAPGSEQYF	TGTGCCAGCAGCTTGGCCCCAGGTTCCGAGCAGTACTTC
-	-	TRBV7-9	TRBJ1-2	CASRISRGQGLIRDGYTF	TGTGCCAGCAGAATATCACGGGGACAAGGACTGATTCGCGATGGCTACACCTTC
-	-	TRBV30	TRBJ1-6	CAWNPGEPNSPLHF	TGTGCCTGGAATCCCGGGGAGCCCAATTCACCCCTCCACTTT
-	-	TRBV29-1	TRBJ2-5	CSVEQNGETQYF	TGCAGCGTTGAACAGAACGGGGAGACCCAGTACTTC
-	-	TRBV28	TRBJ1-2	CASSTLQGHGYTF	TGTGCCAGCAGTACCCTACAGGGTCATGGCTACACCTTC
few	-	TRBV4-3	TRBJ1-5	CASSQVGDQPQHF	TGCGCCAGCAGCCAAGTCGGCGACCAGCCCCAGCATTTT
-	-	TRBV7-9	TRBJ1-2	CASSLEGTIYGYTF	TGTGCCAGCAGCTTAGAGGGGACCATCTATGGCTACACCTTC
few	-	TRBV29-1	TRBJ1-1	CSGTGPGGTEAFF	TGCAGCGGAACAGGCCCAGGTGGGACTGAAGCTTTCTTT